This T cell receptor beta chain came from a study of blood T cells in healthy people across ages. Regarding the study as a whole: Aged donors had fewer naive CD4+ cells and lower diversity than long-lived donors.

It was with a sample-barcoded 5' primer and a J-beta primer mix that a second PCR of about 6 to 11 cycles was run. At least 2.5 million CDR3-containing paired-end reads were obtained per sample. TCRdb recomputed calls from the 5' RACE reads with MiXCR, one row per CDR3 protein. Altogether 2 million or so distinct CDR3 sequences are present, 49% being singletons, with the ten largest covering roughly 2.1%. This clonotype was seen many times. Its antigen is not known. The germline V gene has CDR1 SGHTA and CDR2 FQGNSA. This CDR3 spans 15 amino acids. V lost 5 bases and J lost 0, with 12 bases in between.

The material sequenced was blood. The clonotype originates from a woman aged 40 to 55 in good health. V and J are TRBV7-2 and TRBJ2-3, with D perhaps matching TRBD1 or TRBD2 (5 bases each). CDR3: CASSPGTLSTDTQYF. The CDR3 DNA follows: TGTGCCAGCAGCCCCGGGACCCTTAGCACAGATACGCAGTATTTT.